The sequence of this T cell receptor (beta chain) was determined in a study of control samples from healthy donors and cancer patients. This table comes from immunoSEQ multiplex PCR, and its TCRdb copy is limited to in-frame clones, with some not included. Of some 89,000 clones detected, over 65% appear once; the ten largest clones hold less than 2.5%. CDR1 GTSNPN and CDR2 SVGIG come from the germline V gene (reference sequence). The ends were cut back, 1 base at V and 2 bases at J, with 9 bases in the middle. The CDR3 covers 13 residues. The sequencing sample was made of blood. The chain combines TRBV30 with TRBJ2-7; tentative D call: TRBD1 (6 bases). The sequence was collected from a woman aged 40 to 50 in good health. The CDR3 DNA is TGTGCCTGGAGTGATAGGGGGACCTACGAGCAGTACTTC. This codes for CAWSDRGTYEQYF.